These T cell receptor beta chains were read from a single sample in a study of spatial heterogeneity in lung cancer. TCRdb ran MiXCR on the 5' RACE reads and lists one entry per CDR3 protein. The sample contains some 100,000 distinct CDR3 sequences, 4.4% of which appear only once. The sequenced sample was lung tumor tissue, obtained at surgery. The source is a male donor with early-stage non-small cell lung cancer. The CDR3 runs from the conserved cysteine through the conserved F or W. The order of the fields is D gene, V gene, clone size, J gene, CDR3 protein, CDR3 DNA. D genes are given only for firm matches. Size tells how often a clone was seen (once, few, many) or the class of an expanded clone, and some rows leave it out.

D: TRBD2; V: TRBV5-1; size: many; J: TRBJ2-3; CDR3: CASSGTSGSNTDTQYF; DNA: TGCGCCAGCAGCGGGACTAGCGGGAGCAACACAGATACGCAGTATTTT
D: NA; V: TRBV29-1; size: many; J: TRBJ2-1; CDR3: CSVEQPEGDEQFF; DNA: TGCAGCGTTGAACAGCCGGAGGGGGATGAGCAGTTCTTC
D: NA; V: TRBV12-3/TRBV12-4; size: few; J: TRBJ2-7; CDR3: CASRSGGAEIDEQYF; DNA: TGTGCCAGCAGGTCGGGGGGCGCAGAAATTGACGAGCAGTACTTC
D: NA; V: TRBV5-1; size: many; J: TRBJ2-7; CDR3: CASSPGSVSYEQYF; DNA: TGCGCCAGCAGCCCCGGGTCAGTAAGTTACGAGCAGTACTTC
D: TRBD2; V: TRBV7-2; size: many; J: TRBJ2-2; CDR3: CASSLGGGRRTGELFF; DNA: TGTGCCAGCAGCTTAGGAGGCGGGAGACGGACCGGGGAGCTGTTTTTT
D: NA; V: TRBV11-2; size: NA; J: TRBJ2-5; CDR3: CASSLPWRTKAQSTQYF; DNA: TGTGCCAGCAGCTTACCCTGGAGGACGAAGGCCCAGAGTACCCAGTACTTC
D: TRBD2; V: TRBV29-1; size: many; J: TRBJ2-7; CDR3: CSVGTSGNNEQYF; DNA: TGCAGCGTTGGGACTAGCGGGAACAACGAGCAGTACTTC
D: NA; V: TRBV29-1; size: many; J: TRBJ1-2; CDR3: CSVARPHGYTF; DNA: TGCAGCGTTGCTCGGCCCCATGGCTACACCTTC
D: NA; V: TRBV6-2/TRBV6-3; size: many; J: TRBJ2-1; CDR3: CASSSRVDEQFF; DNA: TGTGCCAGCAGTAGTAGGGTCGATGAGCAGTTCTTC
D: TRBD2; V: TRBV25-1; size: many; J: TRBJ2-3; CDR3: CASSADGTTFHTQYF; DNA: TGTGCCAGCAGTGCCGACGGGACTACCTTTCATACGCAGTATTTT
D: TRBD2; V: TRBV2; size: many; J: TRBJ2-3; CDR3: CASSGTSSDTQYF; DNA: TGTGCCAGCAGTGGGACTAGCTCAGATACGCAGTATTTT
D: NA; V: TRBV2; size: many; J: TRBJ2-4; CDR3: CASKEPLAKNIQYF; DNA: TGTGCCAGCAAGGAGCCTCTAGCCAAAAACATTCAGTACTTC
D: NA; V: TRBV6-1; size: NA; J: TRBJ2-2; CDR3: CATHAKTGETGELFF; DNA: TGTGCCACCCACGCCAAGACAGGAGAGACCGGGGAGCTGTTTTTT
D: TRBD1; V: TRBV5-1; size: many; J: TRBJ2-6; CDR3: CASSPGQEAGANVLTF; DNA: TGCGCCAGCAGCCCAGGACAGGAGGCTGGGGCCAACGTCCTGACTTTC
D: NA; V: TRBV20-1; size: many; J: TRBJ1-1; CDR3: CSTRGGGIADTEAFF; DNA: TGCAGTACCCGTGGGGGGGGAATAGCGGACACTGAAGCTTTCTTT
D: NA; V: TRBV7-2; size: few; J: TRBJ1-5; CDR3: CASSLEGGLNNQPQHF; DNA: TGTGCCAGCAGCTTAGAGGGGGGGCTTAACAATCAGCCCCAGCATTTT
D: NA; V: TRBV5-1; size: many; J: TRBJ2-5; CDR3: CASSTGPPQETQYF; DNA: TGCGCCAGCAGCACGGGACCACCCCAAGAGACCCAGTACTTC
D: NA; V: TRBV11-1; size: NA; J: TRBJ2-5; CDR3: CASSFSHLQETQYF; DNA: TGTGCCAGCAGCTTCAGTCATCTACAAGAGACCCAGTACTTC
D: TRBD1; V: TRBV28; size: few; J: TRBJ1-2; CDR3: CASASIQGNYGYTF; DNA: TGTGCCAGCGCCTCAATACAGGGGAACTATGGCTACACCTTC
D: NA; V: TRBV5-6; size: few; J: TRBJ1-4; CDR3: CASSFSPVQATNEKLFF; DNA: TGTGCCAGCAGCTTCTCGCCCGTGCAGGCAACTAATGAAAAACTGTTTTTT
D: TRBD2; V: TRBV28; size: many; J: TRBJ2-7; CDR3: CASRSAPGTSYGYEQYF; DNA: TGTGCCAGCAGGAGCGCCCCCGGGACTAGTTACGGCTACGAGCAGTACTTC
D: NA; V: TRBV6-5; size: many; J: TRBJ1-4; CDR3: CASSYDRWTTNEKLFF; DNA: TGTGCCAGCAGTTACGACAGGTGGACAACTAATGAAAAACTGTTTTTT
D: TRBD2; V: TRBV2; size: many; J: TRBJ2-1; CDR3: CATTGAGGPSYNEQFF; DNA: TGTGCTACCACGGGAGCGGGAGGGCCCTCCTACAATGAGCAGTTCTTC